This note documents a single T cell receptor (beta chain) sequence. Clones were read by immunoSEQ multiplex PCR, and TCRdb kept only the in-frame ones, dropping some. The table has tens of thousands of clones, roughly four fifths seen once. The data stem from a study of OX40 agonist ivuxolimab in advanced cancers. Study at large: Subjects had a mean age of about 60 years, with a range of roughly 20 to 79; more than 75% were male.

The V and J ends lost 4 bases and 5 bases, in that order; junction bases with no gene match: 10. From germline, CDR1 is MNHEY and CDR2 SVGAGI. The CDR3 runs 15 residues. The specimen was CD4+ or CD8+ T cells sorted from blood, collected in a trial of the OX40 agonist ivuxolimab. V and J are TRBV6-5 and TRBJ2-7; 8 positions agree with TRBD2. This sequence originates from an adult with an advanced solid tumor such as melanoma, head and neck, liver or kidney cancer. The CDR3 DNA reads as TGTGCCAGCAGTTCCCTCGGAGCGGGAGAGAACGAGCAGTACTTC. It codes for CASSSLGAGENEQYF.